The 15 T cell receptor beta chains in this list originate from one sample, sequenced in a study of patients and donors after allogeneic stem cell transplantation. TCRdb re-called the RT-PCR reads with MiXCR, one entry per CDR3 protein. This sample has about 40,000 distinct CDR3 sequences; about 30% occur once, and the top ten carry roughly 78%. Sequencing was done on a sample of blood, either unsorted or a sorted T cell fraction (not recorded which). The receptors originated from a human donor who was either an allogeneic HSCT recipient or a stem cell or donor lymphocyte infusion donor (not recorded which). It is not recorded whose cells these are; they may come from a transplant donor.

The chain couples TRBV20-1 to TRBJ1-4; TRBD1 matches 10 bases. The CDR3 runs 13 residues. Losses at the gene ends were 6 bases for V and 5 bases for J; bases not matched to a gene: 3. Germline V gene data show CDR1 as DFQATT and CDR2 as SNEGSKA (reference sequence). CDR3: CSAQGQGNEKLFF. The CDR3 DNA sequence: TGCAGTGCCCAGGGACAGGGGAATGAAAAACTGTTTTTT.

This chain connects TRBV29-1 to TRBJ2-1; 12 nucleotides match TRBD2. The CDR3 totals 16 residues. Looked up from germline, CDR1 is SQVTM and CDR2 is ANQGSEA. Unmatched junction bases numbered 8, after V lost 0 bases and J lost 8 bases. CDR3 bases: TGCAGCGTTGAAGATCTAACTAGCGGGAGGAGCGATGAGCAGTTCTTC. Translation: CSVEDLTSGRSDEQFF.

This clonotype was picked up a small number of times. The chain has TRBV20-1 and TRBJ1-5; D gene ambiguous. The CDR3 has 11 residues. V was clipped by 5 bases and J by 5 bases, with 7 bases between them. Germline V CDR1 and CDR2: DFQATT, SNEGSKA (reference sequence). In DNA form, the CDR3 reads TGCAGTGCTGTGGGCGATCAGCCCCAGCATTTT. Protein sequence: CSAVGDQPQHF.

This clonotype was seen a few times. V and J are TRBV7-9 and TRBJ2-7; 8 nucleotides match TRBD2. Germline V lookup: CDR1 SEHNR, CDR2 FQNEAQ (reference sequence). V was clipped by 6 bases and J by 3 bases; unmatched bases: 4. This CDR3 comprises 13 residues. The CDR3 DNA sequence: TGTGCCAGCAGTCCAAGCGGGAGCTACGAGCAGTACTTC. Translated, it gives CASSPSGSYEQYF.

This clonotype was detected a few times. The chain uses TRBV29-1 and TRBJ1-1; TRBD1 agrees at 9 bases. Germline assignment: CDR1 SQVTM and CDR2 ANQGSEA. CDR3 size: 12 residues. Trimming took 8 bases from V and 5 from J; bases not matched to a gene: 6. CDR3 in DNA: TGCAGCTCACAGGGGGCGCGGACTGAAGCTTTCTTT. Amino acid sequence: CSSQGARTEAFF.

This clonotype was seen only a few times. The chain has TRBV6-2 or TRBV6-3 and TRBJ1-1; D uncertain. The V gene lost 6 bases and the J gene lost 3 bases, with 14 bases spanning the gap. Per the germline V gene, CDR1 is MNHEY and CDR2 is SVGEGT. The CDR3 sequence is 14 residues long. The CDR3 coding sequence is TGTGCCAGCAGCCCACCCCGTTCGGACACTGAAGCTTTCTTT. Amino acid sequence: CASSPPRSDTEAFF.

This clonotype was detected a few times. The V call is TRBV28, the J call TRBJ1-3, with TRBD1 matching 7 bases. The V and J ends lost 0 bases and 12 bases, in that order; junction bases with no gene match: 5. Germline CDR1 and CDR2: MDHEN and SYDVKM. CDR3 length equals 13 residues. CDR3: CASSLWDRLIIYF. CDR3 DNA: TGTGCCAGCAGTTTATGGGACAGGCTCATCATATATTTT.

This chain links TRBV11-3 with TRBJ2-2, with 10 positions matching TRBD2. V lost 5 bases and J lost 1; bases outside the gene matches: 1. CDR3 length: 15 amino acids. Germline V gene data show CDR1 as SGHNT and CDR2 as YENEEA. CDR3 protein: CASSLAGENTGELFF. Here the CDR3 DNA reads TGTGCCAGCAGCCTAGCGGGAGAGAACACCGGGGAGCTGTTTTTT.

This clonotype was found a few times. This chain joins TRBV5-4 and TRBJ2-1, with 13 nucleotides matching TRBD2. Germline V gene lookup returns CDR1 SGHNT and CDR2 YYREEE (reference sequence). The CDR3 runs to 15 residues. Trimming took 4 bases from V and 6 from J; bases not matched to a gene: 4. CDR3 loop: CASSPGTSGINEQFF. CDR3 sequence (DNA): TGTGCCAGCAGCCCCGGGACTAGCGGGATCAATGAGCAGTTCTTC.

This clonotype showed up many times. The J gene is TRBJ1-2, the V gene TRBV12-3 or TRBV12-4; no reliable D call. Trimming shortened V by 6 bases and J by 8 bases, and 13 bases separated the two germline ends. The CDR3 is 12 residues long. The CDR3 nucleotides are TGTGCCAGCAGCCGTAGATTAGGGGGCTACACCTTC. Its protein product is CASSRRLGGYTF.

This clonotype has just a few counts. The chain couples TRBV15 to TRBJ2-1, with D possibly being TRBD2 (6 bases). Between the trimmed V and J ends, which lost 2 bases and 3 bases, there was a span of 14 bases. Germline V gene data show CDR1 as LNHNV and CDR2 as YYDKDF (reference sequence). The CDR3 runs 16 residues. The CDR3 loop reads CATSRHGLPIYNEQFF. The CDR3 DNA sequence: TGTGCCACCAGCAGACACGGACTACCGATCTACAATGAGCAGTTCTTC.

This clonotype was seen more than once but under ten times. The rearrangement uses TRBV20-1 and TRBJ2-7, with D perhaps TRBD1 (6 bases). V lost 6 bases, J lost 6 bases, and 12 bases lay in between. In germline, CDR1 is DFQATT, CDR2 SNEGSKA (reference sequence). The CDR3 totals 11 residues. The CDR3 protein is CSASDRREQYF. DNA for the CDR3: TGCAGTGCAAGTGACAGGCGCGAGCAGTACTTC.

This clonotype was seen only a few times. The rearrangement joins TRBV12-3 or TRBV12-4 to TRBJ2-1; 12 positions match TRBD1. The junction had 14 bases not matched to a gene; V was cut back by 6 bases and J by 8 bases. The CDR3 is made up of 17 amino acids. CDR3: CASSCPLGTGGEDEQFF. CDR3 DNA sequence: TGTGCCAGCAGCTGCCCGTTAGGGACAGGGGGCGAGGATGAGCAGTTCTTC.

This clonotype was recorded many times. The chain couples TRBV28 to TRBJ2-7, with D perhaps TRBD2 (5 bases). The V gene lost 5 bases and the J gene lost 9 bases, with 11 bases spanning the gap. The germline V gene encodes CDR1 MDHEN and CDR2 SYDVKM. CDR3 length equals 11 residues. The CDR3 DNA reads TGTGCCAGCAGTCAACGGACTTTGCAGTACTTC. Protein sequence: CASSQRTLQYF.

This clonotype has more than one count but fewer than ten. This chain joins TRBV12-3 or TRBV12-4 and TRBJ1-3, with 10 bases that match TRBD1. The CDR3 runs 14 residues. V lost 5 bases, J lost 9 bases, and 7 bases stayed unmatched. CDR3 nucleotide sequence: TGTGCCAGCAGTCACAGACAGGGGGCGGGCACCATATATTTT. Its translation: CASSHRQGAGTIYF.